This TCR beta chain was sequenced in a study of T cell repertoires in aging, cancer and after chemotherapy. Study summary: About 9 million TCR reads made up the full dataset.

Sample share makes this clonotype medium-sized. TCR beta rearrangements were amplified from peripheral blood genomic DNA. TRB rearrangements spanning V, D and J were amplified using mixed TRB-A/B primers. TCRdb passed the multiplex PCR reads through MiXCR, listing each CDR3 protein once. This sample has more than 2,500 distinct CDR3 sequences, with roughly 22% found just once. Sequences were obtained from blood. The TCR comes from a human donor with a solid tumor.

DNA of the CDR3: TGTGCCAGCAGCCCCGGGACAGGGTGGCAGCCCCAGCATTTT. Translated: CASSPGTGWQPQHF. The gene calls are TRBV5-6 and TRBJ1-5; 9 bases map to TRBD1. This CDR3 has 14 amino acids. Germline loops: CDR1 SGHDT, CDR2 YYEEEE. V lost 4 bases to trimming and J lost 7 bases; unmatched junction nucleotides: 6.